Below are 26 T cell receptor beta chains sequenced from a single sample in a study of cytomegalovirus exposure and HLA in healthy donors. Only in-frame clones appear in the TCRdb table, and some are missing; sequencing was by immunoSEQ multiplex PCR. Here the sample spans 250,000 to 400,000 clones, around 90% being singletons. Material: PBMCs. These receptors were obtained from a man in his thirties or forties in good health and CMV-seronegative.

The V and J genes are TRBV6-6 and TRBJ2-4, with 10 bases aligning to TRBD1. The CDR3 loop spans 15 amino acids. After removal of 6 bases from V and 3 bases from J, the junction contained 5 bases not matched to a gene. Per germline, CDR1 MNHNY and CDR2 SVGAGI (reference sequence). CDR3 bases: TGTGCCAGCAGCTCCGGGACAGGGGACAAAAACATTCAGTACTTC. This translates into CASSSGTGDKNIQYF.

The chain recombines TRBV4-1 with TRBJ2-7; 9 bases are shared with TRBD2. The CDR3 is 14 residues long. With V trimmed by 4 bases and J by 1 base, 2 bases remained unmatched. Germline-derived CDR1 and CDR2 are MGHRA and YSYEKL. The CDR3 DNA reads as TGCGCCAGCAGCCCGGGACTAGCTTCCTACGAGCAGTACTTC. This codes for CASSPGLASYEQYF.

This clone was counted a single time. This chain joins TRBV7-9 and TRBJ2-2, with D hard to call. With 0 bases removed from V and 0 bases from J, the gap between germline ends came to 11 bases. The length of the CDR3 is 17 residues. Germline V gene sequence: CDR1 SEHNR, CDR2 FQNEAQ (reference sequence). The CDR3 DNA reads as TGTGCCAGCAGCTTAGCGCCTAGATCGCCGAACACCGGGGAGCTGTTTTTT. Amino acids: CASSLAPRSPNTGELFF.

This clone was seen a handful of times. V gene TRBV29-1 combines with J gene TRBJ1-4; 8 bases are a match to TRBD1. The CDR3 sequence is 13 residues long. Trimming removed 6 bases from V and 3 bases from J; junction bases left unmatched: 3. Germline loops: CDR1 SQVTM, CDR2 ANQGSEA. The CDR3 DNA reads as TGCAGCGTCCAGGGGGCGGCTAATGAAAAACTGTTTTTT. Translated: CSVQGAANEKLFF.

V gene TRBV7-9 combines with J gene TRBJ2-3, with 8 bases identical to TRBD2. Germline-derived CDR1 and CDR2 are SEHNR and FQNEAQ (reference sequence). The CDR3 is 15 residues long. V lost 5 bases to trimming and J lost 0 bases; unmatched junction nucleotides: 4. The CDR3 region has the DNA TGTGCCAGCAGCCGTAGCGGGGTTAGCACAGATACGCAGTATTTT. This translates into CASSRSGVSTDTQYF.

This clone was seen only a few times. CDR3 bases: TGTGCCAGCAGCTTAGCGGTCGAGGGGCAGTACTTC. Translation: CASSLAVEGQYF. V is TRBV11-2 and J is TRBJ2-7; the D gene is possibly TRBD2 (5 bases). CDR3 size: 12 residues. Trimming took off 1 base at V and 9 bases at J, with 10 bases between the two ends. CDR1 and CDR2 (germline): SGHAT, FQNNGV.

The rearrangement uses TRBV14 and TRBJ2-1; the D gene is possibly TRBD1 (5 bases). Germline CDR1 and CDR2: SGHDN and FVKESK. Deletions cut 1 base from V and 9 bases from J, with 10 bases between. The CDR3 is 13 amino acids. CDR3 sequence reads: CASSQVTVSEQFF. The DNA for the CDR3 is TGTGCCAGCAGCCAAGTGACAGTAAGTGAGCAGTTCTTC. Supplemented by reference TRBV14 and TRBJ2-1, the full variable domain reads EAGVTQFPSHSVIEKGQTVTLRCDPISGHDNLYWYRRVMGKEIKFLLHFVKESKQDESGMPNNRFLAERTGGTYSTLKVQPAELEDSGVYFCASSQVTVSEQFFGPGTRLTVL.

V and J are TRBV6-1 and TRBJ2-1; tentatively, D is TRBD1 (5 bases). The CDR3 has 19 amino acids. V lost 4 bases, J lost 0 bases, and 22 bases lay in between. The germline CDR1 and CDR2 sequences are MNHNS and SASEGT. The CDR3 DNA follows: TGTGCCAGCAGTGGTCCGGACAAGGGTTACCTGAGCTCCTACAATGAGCAGTTCTTC. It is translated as CASSGPDKGYLSSYNEQFF.

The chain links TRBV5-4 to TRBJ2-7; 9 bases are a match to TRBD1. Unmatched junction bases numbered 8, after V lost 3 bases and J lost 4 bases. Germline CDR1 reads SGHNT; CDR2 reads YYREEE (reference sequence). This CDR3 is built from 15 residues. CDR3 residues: CASSSPGQGPYEQYF. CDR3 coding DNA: TGTGCCAGCAGCTCACCGGGACAGGGTCCTTACGAGCAGTACTTC.

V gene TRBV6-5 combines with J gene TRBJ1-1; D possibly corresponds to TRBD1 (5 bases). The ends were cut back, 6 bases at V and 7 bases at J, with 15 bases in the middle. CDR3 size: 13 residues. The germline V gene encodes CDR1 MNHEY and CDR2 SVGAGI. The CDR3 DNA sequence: TGTGCCAGCAGCCACGGGGGGTACGGTGAAGCTTTCTTT. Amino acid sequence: CASSHGGYGEAFF.

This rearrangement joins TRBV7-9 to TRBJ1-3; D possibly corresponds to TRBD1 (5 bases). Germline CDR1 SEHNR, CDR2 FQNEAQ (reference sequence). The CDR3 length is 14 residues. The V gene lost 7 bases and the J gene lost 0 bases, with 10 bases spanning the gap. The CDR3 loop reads CASTKDNSGNTIYF. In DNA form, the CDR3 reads TGTGCCAGCACCAAGGACAACTCTGGAAACACCATATATTTT.

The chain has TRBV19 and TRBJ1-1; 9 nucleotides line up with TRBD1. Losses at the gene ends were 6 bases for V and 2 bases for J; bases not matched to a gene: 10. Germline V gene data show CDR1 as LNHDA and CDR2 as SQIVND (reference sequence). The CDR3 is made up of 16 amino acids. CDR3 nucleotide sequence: TGTGCCAGTAGGGGGCAAGGGACAGGGTTAAACACTGAAGCTTTCTTT. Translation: CASRGQGTGLNTEAFF.

The CDR3 here is CASNPSGGPSGYTF. The CDR3 region has the DNA TGTGCCTCGAACCCCTCAGGGGGTCCAAGTGGCTACACCTTC. This chain uses TRBV30 with TRBJ1-2; 7 bases match TRBD1. The V gene end was trimmed by 7 bases and the J gene end by 7 bases; junction bases not matched to a gene: 15. Germline V gives CDR1 GTSNPN, CDR2 SVGIG (reference sequence). The CDR3 extends over 14 amino acids.

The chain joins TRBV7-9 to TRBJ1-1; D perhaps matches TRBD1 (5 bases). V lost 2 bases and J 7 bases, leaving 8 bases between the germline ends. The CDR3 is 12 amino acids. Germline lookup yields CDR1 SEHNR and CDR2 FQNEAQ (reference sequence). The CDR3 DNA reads TGTGCCAGCAGCTTACGGGGGAATGAAGCTTTCTTT. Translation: CASSLRGNEAFF. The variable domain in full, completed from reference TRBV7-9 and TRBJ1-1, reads DTGVSQNPRHKITKRGQNVTFRCDPISEHNRLYWYRQTLGQGPEFLTYFQNEAQLEKSRLLSDRFSAERPKGSFSTLEIQRTEQGDSAMYLCASSLRGNEAFFGQGTRLTVV.

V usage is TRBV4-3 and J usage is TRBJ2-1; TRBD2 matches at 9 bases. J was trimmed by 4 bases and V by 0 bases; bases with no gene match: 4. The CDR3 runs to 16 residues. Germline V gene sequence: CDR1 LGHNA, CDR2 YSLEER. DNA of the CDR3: TGCGCCAGCAGCCAAGATTTGACTAGCGGTTACAATGAGCAGTTCTTC. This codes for CASSQDLTSGYNEQFF.

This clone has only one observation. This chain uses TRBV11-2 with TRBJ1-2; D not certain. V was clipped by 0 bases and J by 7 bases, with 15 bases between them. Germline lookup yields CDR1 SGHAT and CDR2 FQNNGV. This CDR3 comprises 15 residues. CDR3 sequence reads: CASSLDGGFRGGYTF. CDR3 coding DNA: TGTGCCAGCAGCTTAGACGGCGGGTTTCGGGGTGGCTACACCTTC.

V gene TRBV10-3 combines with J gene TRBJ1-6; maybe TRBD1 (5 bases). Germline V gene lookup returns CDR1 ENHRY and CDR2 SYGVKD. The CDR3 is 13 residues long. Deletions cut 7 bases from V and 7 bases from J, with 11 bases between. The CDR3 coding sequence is TGTGCCATCAATAAGGACACAAATTCACCCCTCCACTTT. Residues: CAINKDTNSPLHF.

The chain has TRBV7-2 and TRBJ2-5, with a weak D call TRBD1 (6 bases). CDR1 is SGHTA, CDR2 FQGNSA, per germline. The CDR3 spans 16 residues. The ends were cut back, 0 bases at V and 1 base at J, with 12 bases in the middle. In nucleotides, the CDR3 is TGTGCCAGCAGCTTAGCATCGGGACATGGCCAAGAGACCCAGTACTTC. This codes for CASSLASGHGQETQYF. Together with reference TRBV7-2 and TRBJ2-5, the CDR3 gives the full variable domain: GAGVSQSPSNKVTEKGKDVELRCDPISGHTALYWYRQSLGQGLEFLIYFQGNSAPDKSGLPSDRFSAERTGGSVSTLTIQRTQQEDSAVYLCASSLASGHGQETQYFGPGTRLLVL.

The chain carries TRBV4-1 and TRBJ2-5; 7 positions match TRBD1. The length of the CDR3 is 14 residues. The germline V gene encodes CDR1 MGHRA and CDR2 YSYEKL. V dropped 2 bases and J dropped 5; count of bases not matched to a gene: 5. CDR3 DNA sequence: TGCGCCAGCAGCCAAAAACCGGGACAGGAGACCCAGTACTTC. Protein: CASSQKPGQETQYF.

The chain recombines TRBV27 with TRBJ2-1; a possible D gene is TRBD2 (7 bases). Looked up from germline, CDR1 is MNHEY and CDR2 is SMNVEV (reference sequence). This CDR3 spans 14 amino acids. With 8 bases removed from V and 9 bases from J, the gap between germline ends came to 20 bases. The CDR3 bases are TGTGCCAGCTCCATAGGGGGGGGCCAGGCTGAGCAGTTCTTC. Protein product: CASSIGGGQAEQFF.

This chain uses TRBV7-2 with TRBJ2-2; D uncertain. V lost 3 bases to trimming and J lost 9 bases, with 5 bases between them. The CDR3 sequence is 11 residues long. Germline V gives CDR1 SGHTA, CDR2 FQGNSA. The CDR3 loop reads CASSFSWELFF. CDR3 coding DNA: TGTGCCAGCAGCTTCTCTTGGGAGCTGTTTTTT.

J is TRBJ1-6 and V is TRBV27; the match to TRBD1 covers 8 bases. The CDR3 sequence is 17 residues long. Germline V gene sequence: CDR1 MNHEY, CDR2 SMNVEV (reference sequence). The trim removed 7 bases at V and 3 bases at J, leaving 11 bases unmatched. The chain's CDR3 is CASTRWTGSNYNSPLHF. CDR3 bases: TGTGCCAGCACCCGGTGGACAGGGTCGAACTATAATTCACCCCTCCACTTT.

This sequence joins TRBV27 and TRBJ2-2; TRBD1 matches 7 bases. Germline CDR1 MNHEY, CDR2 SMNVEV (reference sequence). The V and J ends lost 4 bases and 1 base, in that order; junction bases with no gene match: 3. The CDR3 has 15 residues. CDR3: CASSWGTENTGELFF. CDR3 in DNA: TGTGCCAGCAGTTGGGGGACAGAGAACACCGGGGAGCTGTTTTTT.

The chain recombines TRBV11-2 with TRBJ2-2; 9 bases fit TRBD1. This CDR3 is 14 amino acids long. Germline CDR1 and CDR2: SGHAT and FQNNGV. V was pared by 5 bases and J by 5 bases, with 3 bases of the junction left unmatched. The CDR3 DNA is TGTGCCAGCAGCAGACAGGGGGAGACCGGGGAGCTGTTTTTT. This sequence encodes CASSRQGETGELFF.

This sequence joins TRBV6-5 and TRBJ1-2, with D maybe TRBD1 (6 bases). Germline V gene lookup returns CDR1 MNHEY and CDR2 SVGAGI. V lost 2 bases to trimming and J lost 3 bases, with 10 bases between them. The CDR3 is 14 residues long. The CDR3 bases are TGTGCCAGCAGTTACAGACAGGAATACTATGGCTACACCTTC. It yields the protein CASSYRQEYYGYTF.

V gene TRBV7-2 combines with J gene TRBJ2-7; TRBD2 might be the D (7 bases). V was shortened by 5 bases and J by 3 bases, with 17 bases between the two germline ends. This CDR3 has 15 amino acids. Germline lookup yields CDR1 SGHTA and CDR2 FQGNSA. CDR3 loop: CASSPGLGGDYEQYF. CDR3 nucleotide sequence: TGTGCCAGCAGCCCCGGACTAGGGGGGGACTACGAGCAGTACTTC.